This TCR beta chain was observed in a study of T cell changes during pregnancy in multiple sclerosis. V lost 3 bases, J lost 3 bases, and 6 bases stayed unmatched. CDR1 and CDR2 from the germline V gene are LNHNV and YYDKDF (reference sequence). The CDR3 extends over 16 amino acids. This clone was seen only once. Assay: immunoSEQ multiplex PCR; the TCRdb copy retains only in-frame clones and omits some. The sample contains around 70,000 clones, 91% of which appear only once. The input for sequencing was peripheral blood, taken in the second trimester of pregnancy. The source is a female donor with multiple sclerosis, enrolled in a pregnancy study. The rearrangement links TRBV15 to TRBJ2-1; the match to TRBD2 covers 9 bases. The CDR3 sequence: CATSRQSGGNYNEQFF. CDR3 coding DNA: TGTGCCACCAGCAGGCAAAGCGGGGGGAACTACAATGAGCAGTTCTTC.